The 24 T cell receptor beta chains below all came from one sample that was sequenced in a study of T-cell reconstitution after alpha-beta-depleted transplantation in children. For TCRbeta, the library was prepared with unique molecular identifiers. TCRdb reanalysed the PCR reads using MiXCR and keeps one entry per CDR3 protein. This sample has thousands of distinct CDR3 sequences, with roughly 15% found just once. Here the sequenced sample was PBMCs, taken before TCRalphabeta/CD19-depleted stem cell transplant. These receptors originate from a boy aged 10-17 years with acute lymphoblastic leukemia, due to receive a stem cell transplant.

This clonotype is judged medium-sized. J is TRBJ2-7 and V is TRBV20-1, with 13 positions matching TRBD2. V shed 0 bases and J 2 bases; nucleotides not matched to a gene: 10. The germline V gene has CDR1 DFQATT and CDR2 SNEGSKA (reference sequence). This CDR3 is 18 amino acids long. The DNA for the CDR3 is TGCAGTGCTAGAGATTTGAGGACTAGCGGGAGTGGTGCCTACGAGCAGTACTTC. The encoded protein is CSARDLRTSGSGAYEQYF.

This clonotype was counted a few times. DNA for the CDR3: TGTGCCAGCAGTTGGGGAGGCTACAATGAGCAGTTCTTC. Translation: CASSWGGYNEQFF. The chain uses TRBV11-2 and TRBJ2-1; tentative D call: TRBD2 (6 bases). Germline loops: CDR1 SGHAT, CDR2 FQNNGV. Trimming took 6 bases from V and 3 from J, leaving 9 bases between them. This CDR3 comprises 13 residues.

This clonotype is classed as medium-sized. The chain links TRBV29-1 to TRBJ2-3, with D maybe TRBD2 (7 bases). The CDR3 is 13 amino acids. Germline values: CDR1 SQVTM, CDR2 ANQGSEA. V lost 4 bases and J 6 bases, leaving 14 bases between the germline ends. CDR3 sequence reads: CSVGGGLGDTQYF. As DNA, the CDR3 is TGCAGCGTTGGCGGGGGCTTGGGTGATACGCAGTATTTT.

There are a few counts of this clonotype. The CDR3 here is CASSKEGGRPHNEQFF. The CDR3 coding sequence is TGTGCCAGCAGCAAAGAGGGCGGGAGGCCCCACAATGAGCAGTTCTTC. The rearrangement links TRBV21-1 to TRBJ2-1; the table gives TRBD1 as D, unverified against the DNA. TRBV21-1 is shown as a pseudogene. This CDR3 is 16 amino acids long.

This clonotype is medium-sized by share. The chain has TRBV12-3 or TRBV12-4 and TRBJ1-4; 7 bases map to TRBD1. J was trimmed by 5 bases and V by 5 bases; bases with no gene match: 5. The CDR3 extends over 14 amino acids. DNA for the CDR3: TGTGCCAGCAGTCCGACAGGGCTCAATGAAAAACTGTTTTTT. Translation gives CASSPTGLNEKLFF.

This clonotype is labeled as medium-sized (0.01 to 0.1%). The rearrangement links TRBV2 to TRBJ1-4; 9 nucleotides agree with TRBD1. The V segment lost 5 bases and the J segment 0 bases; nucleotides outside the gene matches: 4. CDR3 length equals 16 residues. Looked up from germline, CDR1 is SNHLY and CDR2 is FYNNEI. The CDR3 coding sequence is TGTGCCAGCAGTCGGGACAGGGCAGCAACTAATGAAAAACTGTTTTTT. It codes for CASSRDRAATNEKLFF.

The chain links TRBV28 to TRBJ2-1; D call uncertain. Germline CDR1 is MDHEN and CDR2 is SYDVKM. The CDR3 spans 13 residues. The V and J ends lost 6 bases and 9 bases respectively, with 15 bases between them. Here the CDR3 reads CASSHEQLSEQFF. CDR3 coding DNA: TGTGCCAGCAGCCACGAGCAATTAAGTGAGCAGTTCTTC.

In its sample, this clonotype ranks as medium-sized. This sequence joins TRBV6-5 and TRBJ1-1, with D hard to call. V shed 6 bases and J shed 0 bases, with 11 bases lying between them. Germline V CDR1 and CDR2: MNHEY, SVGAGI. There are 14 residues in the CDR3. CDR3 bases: TGTGCCAGCAGGAGGGAGTGGCTGAACACTGAAGCTTTCTTT. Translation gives CASRREWLNTEAFF.

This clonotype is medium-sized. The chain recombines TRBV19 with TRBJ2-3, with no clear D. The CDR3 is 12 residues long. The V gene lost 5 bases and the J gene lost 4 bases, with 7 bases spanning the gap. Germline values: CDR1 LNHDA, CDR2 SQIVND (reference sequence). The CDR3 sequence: CASSLSADTQYF. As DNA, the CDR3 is TGTGCCAGTAGTCTATCCGCAGATACGCAGTATTTT.

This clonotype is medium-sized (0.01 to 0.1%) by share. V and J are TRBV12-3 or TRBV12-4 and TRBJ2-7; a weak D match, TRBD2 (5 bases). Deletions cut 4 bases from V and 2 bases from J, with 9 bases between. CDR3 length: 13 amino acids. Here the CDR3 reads CASSSGETYEQYF. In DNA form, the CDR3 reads TGTGCCAGCAGTTCTGGGGAGACCTACGAGCAGTACTTC.

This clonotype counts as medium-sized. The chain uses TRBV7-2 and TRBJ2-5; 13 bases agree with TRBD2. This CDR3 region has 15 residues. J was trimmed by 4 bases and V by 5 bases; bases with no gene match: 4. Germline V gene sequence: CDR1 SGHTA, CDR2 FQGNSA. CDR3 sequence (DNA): TGTGCCAGCAGCGGGACTAGCGGGATAAGAGAGACCCAGTACTTC. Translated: CASSGTSGIRETQYF.

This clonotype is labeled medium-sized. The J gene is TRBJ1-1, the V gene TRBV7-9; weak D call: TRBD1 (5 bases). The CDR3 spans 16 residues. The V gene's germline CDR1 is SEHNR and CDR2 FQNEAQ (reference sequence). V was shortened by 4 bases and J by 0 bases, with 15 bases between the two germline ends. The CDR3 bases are TGTGCCAGCAGCTCGTTTGCCGGGACGTTGAACACTGAAGCTTTCTTT. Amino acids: CASSSFAGTLNTEAFF.

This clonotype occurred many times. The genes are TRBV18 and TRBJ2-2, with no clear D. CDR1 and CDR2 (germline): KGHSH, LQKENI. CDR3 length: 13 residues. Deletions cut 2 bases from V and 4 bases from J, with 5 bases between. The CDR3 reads CASSPSSTGELFF. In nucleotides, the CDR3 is TGTGCCAGCTCACCAAGCTCCACCGGGGAGCTGTTTTTT.

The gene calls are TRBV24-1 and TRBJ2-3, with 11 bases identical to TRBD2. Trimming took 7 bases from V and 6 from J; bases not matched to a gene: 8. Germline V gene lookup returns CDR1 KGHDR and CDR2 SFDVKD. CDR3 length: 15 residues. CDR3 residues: CATRSGLAGRDTQYF. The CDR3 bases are TGTGCCACCAGATCTGGACTAGCGGGCAGGGATACGCAGTATTTT.

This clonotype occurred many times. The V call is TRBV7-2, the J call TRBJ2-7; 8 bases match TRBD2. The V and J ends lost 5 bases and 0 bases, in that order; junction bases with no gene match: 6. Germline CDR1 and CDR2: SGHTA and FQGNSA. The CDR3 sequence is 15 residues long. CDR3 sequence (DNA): TGTGCCAGCAGCGGGCAAGCGGGGGCCTCCTACGAGCAGTACTTC. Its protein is CASSGQAGASYEQYF.

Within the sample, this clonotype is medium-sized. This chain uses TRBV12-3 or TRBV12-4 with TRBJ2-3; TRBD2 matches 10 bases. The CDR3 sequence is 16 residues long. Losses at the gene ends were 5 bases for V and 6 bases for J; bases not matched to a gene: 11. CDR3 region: CASSLTSGSFRDTQYF. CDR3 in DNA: TGTGCCAGCAGTCTGACTAGCGGGTCCTTTAGGGATACGCAGTATTTT.

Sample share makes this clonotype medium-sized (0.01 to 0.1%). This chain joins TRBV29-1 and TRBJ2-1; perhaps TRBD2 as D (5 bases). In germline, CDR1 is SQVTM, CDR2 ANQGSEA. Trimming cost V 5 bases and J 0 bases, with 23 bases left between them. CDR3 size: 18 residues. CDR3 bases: TGCAGCGTTAACCCCGGACCGGGAACCTCGAGCTCCTACAATGAGCAGTTCTTC. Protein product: CSVNPGPGTSSSYNEQFF.

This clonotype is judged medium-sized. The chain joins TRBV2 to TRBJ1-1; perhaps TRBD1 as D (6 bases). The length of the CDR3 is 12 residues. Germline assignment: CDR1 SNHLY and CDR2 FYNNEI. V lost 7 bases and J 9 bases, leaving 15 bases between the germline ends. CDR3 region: CASIQDSQKAFF. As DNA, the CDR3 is TGTGCCAGCATACAGGACAGCCAAAAAGCTTTCTTT.

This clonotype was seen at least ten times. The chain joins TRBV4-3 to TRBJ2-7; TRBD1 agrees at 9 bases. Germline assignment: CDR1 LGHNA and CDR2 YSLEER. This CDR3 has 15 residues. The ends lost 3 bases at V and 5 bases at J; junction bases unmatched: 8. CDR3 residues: CASSQSGTGLHEQYF. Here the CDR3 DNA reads TGCGCCAGCAGCCAGTCCGGGACAGGGCTCCACGAGCAGTACTTC.

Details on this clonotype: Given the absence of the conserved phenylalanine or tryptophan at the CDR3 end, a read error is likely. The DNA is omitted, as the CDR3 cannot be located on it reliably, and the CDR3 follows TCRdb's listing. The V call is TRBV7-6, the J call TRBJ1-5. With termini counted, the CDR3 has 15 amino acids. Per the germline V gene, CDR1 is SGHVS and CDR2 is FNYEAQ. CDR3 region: CASSPSIGEGQPQHS.

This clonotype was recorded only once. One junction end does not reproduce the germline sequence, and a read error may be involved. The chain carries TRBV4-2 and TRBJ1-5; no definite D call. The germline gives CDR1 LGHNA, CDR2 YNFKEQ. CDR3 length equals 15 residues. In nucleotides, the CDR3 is TGTGCCATCAGCCCCGCCCTCACAGGCAATCAGCCCCAGCATTTT. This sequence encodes CAISPALTGNQPQHF.

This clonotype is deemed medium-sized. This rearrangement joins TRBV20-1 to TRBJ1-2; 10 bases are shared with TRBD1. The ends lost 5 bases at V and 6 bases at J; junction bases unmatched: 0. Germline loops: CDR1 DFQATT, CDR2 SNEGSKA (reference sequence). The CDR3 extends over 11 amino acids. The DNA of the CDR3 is TGCAGTGCTGACAGGGGGCATGGCTACACCTTC. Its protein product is CSADRGHGYTF.

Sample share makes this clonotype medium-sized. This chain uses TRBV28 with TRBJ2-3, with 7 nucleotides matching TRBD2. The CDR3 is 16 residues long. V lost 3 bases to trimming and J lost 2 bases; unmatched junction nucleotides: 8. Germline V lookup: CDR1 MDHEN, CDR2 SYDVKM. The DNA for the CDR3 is TGTGCCAGCAGTTTCGGCGCGGGAGTCGCCACAGATACGCAGTATTTT. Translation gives CASSFGAGVATDTQYF.

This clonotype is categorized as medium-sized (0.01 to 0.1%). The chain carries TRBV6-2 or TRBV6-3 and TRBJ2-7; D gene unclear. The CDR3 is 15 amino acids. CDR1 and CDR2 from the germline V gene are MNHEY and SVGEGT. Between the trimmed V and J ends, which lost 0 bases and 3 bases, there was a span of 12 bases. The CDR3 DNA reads TGTGCCAGCAGTTACTCGAGTAACAGCCGCTACGAGCAGTACTTC. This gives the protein CASSYSSNSRYEQYF.